This T cell receptor beta chain was recorded in a study of shared clonotypes between healthy human individuals. CDR1 is KGHSH and CDR2 is LQKENI in the germline V gene. Trimming at V came to 5 bases and at J to 5 bases, leaving 3 bases not matched to a gene. The CDR3 is made up of 12 amino acids. Profiled with immunoSEQ multiplex PCR; TCRdb holds only in-frame clones, not every one. This repertoire shows some 2.4 million clones, under 95% found once; its top ten account for 0.36%. The chain carries TRBV18 and TRBJ2-7; the match to TRBD1 covers 7 bases. The receptor's source is a man aged 18 to 35 in good health. Some clones in this sample may be carry-over from other donors' samples. The material sequenced was naive CD4+ T cells from PBMCs. This sample's subset: CD45RA+ positively selected. The DNA of the CDR3 is TGTGCCAGCTCATCACAGGGGAACGAGCAGTACTTC. This codes for CASSSQGNEQYF.